This record covers a single TCR beta chain. Antigen: not known. At one of its ends the junction is not consistent with the germline gene, which may arise from a read error. The CDR3 is 15 amino acids. CDR1 and CDR2 from the germline V gene are SEHNR and FQNEAQ (reference sequence). A multiplex PCR was run with 60 Vbeta primers and 13 Jbeta primers. Sequencing used immunoSEQ multiplex PCR; TCRdb keeps in-frame clones, though not all of them. Across over 100,000 clones, the top ten clones capture roughly 3.5% of the sample. The data belong to a study of cytomegalovirus exposure and HLA in healthy donors. Overall study findings and caveats: Later genetic work tied a missense DCLRE1C variant to beta-chain V and J trimming.

This receptor was identified in a man aged 25-40 years in good health and CMV-seronegative. The chain combines TRBV7-9 with TRBJ2-1, with 13 bases aligning to TRBD2. Sample: PBMCs. The CDR3 spells CASSHRTSGGPEQFF. The CDR3 bases are TGTGCCAGCAGCCATCGGACTAGCGGGGGCCCTGAGCAATTCTTC.